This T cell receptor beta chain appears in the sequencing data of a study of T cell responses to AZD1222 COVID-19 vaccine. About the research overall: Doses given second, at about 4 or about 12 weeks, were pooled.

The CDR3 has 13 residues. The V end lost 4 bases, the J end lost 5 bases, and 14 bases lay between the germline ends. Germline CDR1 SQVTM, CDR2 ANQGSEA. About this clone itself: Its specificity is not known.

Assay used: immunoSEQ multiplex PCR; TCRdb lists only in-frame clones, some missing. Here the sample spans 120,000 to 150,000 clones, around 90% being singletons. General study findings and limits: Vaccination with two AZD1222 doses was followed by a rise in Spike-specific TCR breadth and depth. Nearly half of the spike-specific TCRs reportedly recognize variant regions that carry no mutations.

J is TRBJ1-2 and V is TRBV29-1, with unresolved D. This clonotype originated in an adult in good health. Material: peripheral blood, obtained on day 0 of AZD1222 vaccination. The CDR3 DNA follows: TGCAGCGTTGTAACCCCGGGTCGATATGGCTACACCTTC. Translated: CSVVTPGRYGYTF.